What follows are 19 T cell receptor beta chains derived from one specimen sequenced in a study of T cell responses to AZD1222 COVID-19 vaccine. Repertoires were generated with immunoSEQ multiplex PCR, while TCRdb's copy carries only in-frame clones and drops some. The table shows more than 250,000 clones, with more than 80% occurring only once. The sample consisted of peripheral blood, taken on day 0 of AZD1222 vaccination. The receptor source for this set is an adult in good health.

The chain has TRBV9 and TRBJ2-3; the D gene is possibly TRBD2 (6 bases). CDR1 SGDLS and CDR2 YYNGEE come from the germline V gene. This CDR3 spans 15 amino acids. With 0 bases removed from V and 2 bases from J, the gap between germline ends came to 10 bases. In DNA, the CDR3 is TGTGCCAGCAGCGTAGGGGCGGGGATCACAGATACGCAGTATTTT. Its protein is CASSVGAGITDTQYF.

V and J are TRBV7-8 and TRBJ2-1, with TRBD2 identical over 7 bases. CDR3 length: 15 amino acids. J lost 9 bases, V lost 1 base, and 9 bases had no gene match. Per germline, CDR1 SGHVS and CDR2 FQNEAQ. CDR3 region: CASSLGGSLRAEQFF. CDR3 DNA sequence: TGTGCCAGCAGCTTAGGCGGGAGCCTCCGCGCTGAGCAGTTCTTC.

This clone was detected once. The gene calls are TRBV29-1 and TRBJ2-6; D may be TRBD2 (7 bases). The germline V and J ends were trimmed by 5 bases and 5 bases, with 13 bases remaining between them. Germline V gene lookup returns CDR1 SQVTM and CDR2 ANQGSEA. The CDR3 contains 14 residues. CDR3: CSVKGGGWANVLTF. CDR3 DNA sequence: TGCAGCGTTAAAGGGGGGGGCTGGGCCAACGTCCTGACTTTC. Filled out from reference TRBV29-1 and TRBJ2-6, the complete variable domain reads SAVISQKPSRDICQRGTSLTIQCQVDSQVTMMFWYRQQPGQSLTLIATANQGSEATYESGFVIDKFPISRPNLTFSTLTVSNMSPEDSSIYLCSVKGGGWANVLTFGAGSRLTVL.

This chain links TRBV5-1 with TRBJ1-4, with D maybe TRBD1 (5 bases). CDR1 and CDR2 from the germline V gene are SGHRS and YFSETQ. This CDR3 has 15 residues. Trimming took 0 bases from V and 1 from J, leaving 7 bases between them. The CDR3 region is CASSLGDGTNEKLFF. The CDR3 coding sequence is TGCGCCAGCAGCTTGGGGGACGGAACTAATGAAAAACTGTTTTTT.

Here the CDR3 DNA reads TGTGCCAGCAGTTACTCGGGACGTTCCCAAGAGACCCAGTACTTC. It translates to CASSYSGRSQETQYF. The chain combines TRBV6-5 with TRBJ2-5, with D perhaps TRBD1 or TRBD2 (5 bases each). CDR3 size: 15 residues. The germline V gene encodes CDR1 MNHEY and CDR2 SVGAGI. The V end was cut by 0 bases, the J end by 1 base, with 9 bases between.

CDR3 DNA: TGTGCCACCAGCAGCCCTCGAGGAACCGGAGTCTATGGCTACACCTTC. Its protein is CATSSPRGTGVYGYTF. The genes are TRBV15 and TRBJ1-2; no clear D gene. This CDR3 contains 16 residues. CDR1 is LNHNV, CDR2 YYDKDF, per germline (reference sequence). The V end was cut by 3 bases, the J end by 4 bases, with 18 bases between.

The V call is TRBV19, the J call TRBJ1-1; tentative D call: TRBD1 (6 bases). Germline lookup yields CDR1 LNHDA and CDR2 SQIVND (reference sequence). The CDR3 covers 15 residues. V was pared by 1 base and J by 6 bases, with 15 bases between. Here the CDR3 DNA reads TGTGCCAGTAGTATAGTGTCAGGGGCAACGGCTGAAGCTTTCTTT. Translating it yields CASSIVSGATAEAFF.

The V call is TRBV12-3 or TRBV12-4, the J call TRBJ1-2; 7 bases map to TRBD1. This CDR3 has 13 amino acids. V dropped 3 bases and J dropped 4; count of bases not matched to a gene: 2. CDR3 nucleotides: TGTGCCAGCAGTTTGCAGGGGGGCTATGGCTACACCTTC. Translation: CASSLQGGYGYTF.

The chain uses TRBV15 and TRBJ2-2; D is ambiguous. CDR1 and CDR2 (germline): LNHNV, YYDKDF (reference sequence). The CDR3 totals 14 residues. With 1 base removed from V and 1 base from J, the gap between germline ends came to 4 bases. The CDR3 loop is CATSRGGNTGELFF. The CDR3 DNA reads as TGTGCCACCAGCAGAGGCGGGAACACCGGGGAGCTGTTTTTT.

The rearrangement uses TRBV7-2 and TRBJ1-1; D is undetermined. V lost 2 bases to trimming and J lost 0 bases, with 7 bases between them. Germline-derived CDR1 and CDR2 are SGHTA and FQGNSA. CDR3 size: 14 residues. In DNA, the CDR3 is TGTGCCAGCAGCTTATCCGTAATGAACACTGAAGCTTTCTTT. Translation: CASSLSVMNTEAFF.

The genes are TRBV7-2 and TRBJ2-7; 15 bases are a match to TRBD2. Unmatched junction bases numbered 9, after V lost 5 bases and J lost 1 base. The CDR3 extends over 18 amino acids. CDR1 and CDR2 from the germline V gene are SGHTA and FQGNSA. In nucleotides, the CDR3 is TGTGCCAGCAGCAGTAGGGGGACTAGCGGGAGGAGGTCCTACGAGCAGTACTTC. Translation gives CASSSRGTSGRRSYEQYF. Full variable domain (outside the CDR3, taken from reference TRBV7-2 and TRBJ2-7): GAGVSQSPSNKVTEKGKDVELRCDPISGHTALYWYRQSLGQGLEFLIYFQGNSAPDKSGLPSDRFSAERTGGSVSTLTIQRTQQEDSAVYLCASSSRGTSGRRSYEQYFGPGTRLTVT.

This clone occurred once. The V gene is TRBV4-2, the J gene TRBJ2-2; TRBD1 or TRBD2 may be the D gene (6 bases each). V dropped 0 bases and J dropped 3 bases, with 17 bases sitting between them. The CDR3 consists of 18 residues. Looked up from germline, CDR1 is LGHNA and CDR2 is YNFKEQ. The CDR3 loop reads CASSQDRGGGGYTGELFF. In nucleotides, the CDR3 is TGTGCCAGCAGCCAAGATCGTGGAGGGGGAGGATACACCGGGGAGCTGTTTTTT.

This clone came up once. The chain uses TRBV3-1 (or the pseudogene TRBV3-2) and TRBJ2-5; D might be TRBD1 or TRBD2, each matching 5 bases. The germline V gene encodes CDR1 LGHDT and CDR2 YNNKEL (reference sequence). The CDR3 is 16 amino acids. Deletions cut 1 base from V and 5 bases from J, with 17 bases between. The CDR3 sequence: CASSQARGQKGETQYF. CDR3 bases: TGTGCCAGCAGCCAAGCGCGAGGGCAGAAGGGGGAGACCCAGTACTTC.

V usage is TRBV28 and J usage is TRBJ2-6; 10 bases line up with TRBD1. The ends lost 9 bases at V and 0 bases at J; junction bases unmatched: 11. CDR3 length equals 18 residues. Germline V gives CDR1 MDHEN, CDR2 SYDVKM. CDR3: CASHDRDRGSSGANVLTF. The CDR3, as DNA: TGTGCCAGTCATGACCGGGACAGGGGTTCCTCTGGGGCCAACGTCCTGACTTTC.

Worth noting for this clone: The identical CDR3 is also encoded by other nucleotide sequences in the sample. The CDR3 DNA is TGTGCCAGCAGTTTCTCCTACGAGCAGTACTTC. Residues: CASSFSYEQYF. The chain has TRBV12-3 or TRBV12-4 and TRBJ2-7; D is unclear. The V end lost 3 bases, the J end lost 0 bases, and 0 bases lay between the germline ends. The CDR3 sequence is 11 residues long.

The V call is TRBV6-5, the J call TRBJ1-2; maybe TRBD1 (5 bases). V was clipped by 0 bases and J by 5 bases, with 10 bases between them. Germline V lookup: CDR1 MNHEY, CDR2 SVGAGI. The CDR3 runs to 14 residues. The CDR3 DNA follows: TGTGCCAGCAGTTACTCGAGACAGCCATATGGCTACACCTTC. Residues: CASSYSRQPYGYTF.

The rearrangement links TRBV27 to TRBJ2-7; D is possibly TRBD1 or TRBD2 (5 bases each). With 3 bases removed from V and 3 bases from J, the gap between germline ends came to 12 bases. The germline CDR1 and CDR2 sequences are MNHEY and SMNVEV (reference sequence). The CDR3 extends over 14 amino acids. The CDR3 loop is CASSFPGPDYEQYF. In DNA form, the CDR3 reads TGTGCCAGCAGTTTTCCGGGACCCGACTACGAGCAGTACTTC.

The chain is built from TRBV7-8 and TRBJ1-2; TRBD1 is a possible D gene (6 bases). Germline lookup yields CDR1 SGHVS and CDR2 FQNEAQ. CDR3 size: 14 residues. V shed 2 bases and J shed 4 bases, with 11 bases lying between them. CDR3 DNA sequence: TGTGCCAGCAGCTTATTCCGGACAGCCTATGGCTACACCTTC. It is translated as CASSLFRTAYGYTF.

As regards this clone: This sample also contains other DNA sequences that code for the same CDR3. The genes are TRBV27 and TRBJ2-1; 14 bases map to TRBD2. The J segment lost 9 bases and the V segment lost 5 bases, leaving 6 bases of the junction unmatched. This CDR3 comprises 15 residues. Germline CDR1 and CDR2: MNHEY and SMNVEV (reference sequence). This CDR3 is CASSPGTSGRGEQFF. CDR3 nucleotide sequence: TGTGCCAGCAGTCCAGGGACTAGCGGGAGAGGTGAGCAGTTCTTC.